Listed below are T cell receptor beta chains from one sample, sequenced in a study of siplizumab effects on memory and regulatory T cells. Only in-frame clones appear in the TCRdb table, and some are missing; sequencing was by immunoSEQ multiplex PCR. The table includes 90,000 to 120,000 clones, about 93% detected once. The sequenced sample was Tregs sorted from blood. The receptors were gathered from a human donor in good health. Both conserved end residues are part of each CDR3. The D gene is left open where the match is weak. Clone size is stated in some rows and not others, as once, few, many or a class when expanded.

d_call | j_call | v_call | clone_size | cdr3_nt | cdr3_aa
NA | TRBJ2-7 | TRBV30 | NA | TGTGCCTGGTCCCGGGACCGCTACGAGCAGTACTTC | CAWSRDRYEQYF
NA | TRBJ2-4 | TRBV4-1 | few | TGCGCCAGCAGCCAAGGGAGAGTAGACATTCAGTACTTC | CASSQGRVDIQYF
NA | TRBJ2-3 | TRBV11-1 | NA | TGTGCCAGCAGCTTAGAAGAGAGAGGCACAGATACGCAGTATTTT | CASSLEERGTDTQYF
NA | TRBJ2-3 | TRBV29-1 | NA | TGCAGCGTTGTGAGGCGGACCCACACAGATACGCAGTATTTT | CSVVRRTHTDTQYF
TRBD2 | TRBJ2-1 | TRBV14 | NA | TGTGCCAGCGCCGGACTAGCGGGGATGTCCCACAATGAGCAGTTCTTC | CASAGLAGMSHNEQFF
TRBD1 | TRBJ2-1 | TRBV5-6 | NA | TGTGCCAGCAGCGGGACAGGTTCCCCCCCTGAGCAGTTCTTC | CASSGTGSPPEQFF
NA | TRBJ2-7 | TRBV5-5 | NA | TGTGCCAGCAGCCTCAGGGTTAACTACGAGCAGTACTTC | CASSLRVNYEQYF
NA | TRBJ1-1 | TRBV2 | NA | TGTGCCAGCAGTGGGTTAGTCAGGAACACTGAAGCTTTCTTT | CASSGLVRNTEAFF
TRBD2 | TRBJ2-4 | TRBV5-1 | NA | TGCGCCAGCAGCTTGGTAGGTAGCGGGAGTGTGAACATTCAGTACTTC | CASSLVGSGSVNIQYF
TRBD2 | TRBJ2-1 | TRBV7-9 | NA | TGTGCCAGCAGCACTTCCGGGAGGAATTACAATGAGCAGTTCTTC | CASSTSGRNYNEQFF
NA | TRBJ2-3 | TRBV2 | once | TGTGCCAGCCAGAAGCAAGTAGCGGTGACAGATACGCAGTATTTT | CASQKQVAVTDTQYF
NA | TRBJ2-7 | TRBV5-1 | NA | TGCGCCAGCAGCGCCAGGGTCCGCGGGCCCTACGAGCAGTACTTC | CASSARVRGPYEQYF
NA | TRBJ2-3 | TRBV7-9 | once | TGTGCCAGCAGCTTAGTCTGGGGCACAGATACGCAGTATTTT | CASSLVWGTDTQYF
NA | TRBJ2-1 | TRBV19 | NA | TGTGCCAGTGGGGGGAATGAGCAGTTCTTC | CASGGNEQFF
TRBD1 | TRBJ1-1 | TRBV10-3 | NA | TGTGCCATCAGTGCCCATGACAGGGGGCTCACTGAAGCTTTCTTT | CAISAHDRGLTEAFF
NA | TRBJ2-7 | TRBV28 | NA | TGTGCCAGCAGTTTATATACAAGATCCTACGAGCAGTACTTC | CASSLYTRSYEQYF
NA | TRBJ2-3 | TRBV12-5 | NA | TGTGCTAGTGGTTTGCGGACAGATACGCAGTATTTT | CASGLRTDTQYF
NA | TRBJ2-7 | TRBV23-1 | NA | TGCGCCAGCAGCCCAACTAGGTCGGACATAAGCTCCTACGAGCAGTACTTC | CASSPTRSDISSYEQYF
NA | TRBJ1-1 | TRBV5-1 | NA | TGCGCCAGCAGCCCGGTGGGGGGATCGAACACTGAAGCTTTCTTT | CASSPVGGSNTEAFF
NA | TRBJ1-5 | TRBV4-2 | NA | TGTGCCAGCAGCCAAGAGGAGGTTCAGCCCCAGCATTTT | CASSQEEVQPQHF
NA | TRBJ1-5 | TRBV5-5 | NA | TGTGCCAGCAGCCGGGCGGGGGCCAATCAGCCCCAGCATTTT | CASSRAGANQPQHF
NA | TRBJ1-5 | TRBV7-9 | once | TGTGCCAGCAGCTTCGGCAGGGACAATCAGCCCCAGCATTTT | CASSFGRDNQPQHF
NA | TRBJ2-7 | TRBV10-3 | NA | TGTGCCATCAGCGGGGGCGATTTCGAGCAGTACTTC | CAISGGDFEQYF
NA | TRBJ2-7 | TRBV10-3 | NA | TGTGCCATCAGTGCCAATTCCTACGAGCAGTACTTC | CAISANSYEQYF
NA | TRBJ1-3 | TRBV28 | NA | TGTGCCAGCAGTTTTGGGGGATTCTCTGGAAACACCATATATTTT | CASSFGGFSGNTIYF
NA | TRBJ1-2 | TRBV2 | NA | TGTGCCAGCAGCAGGGGCAACTATGGCTACACCTTC | CASSRGNYGYTF
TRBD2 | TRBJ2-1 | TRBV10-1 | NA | TGCGCCAGCAGTGAACGGGAGGCAGACTACAATGAGCAGTTCTTC | CASSEREADYNEQFF
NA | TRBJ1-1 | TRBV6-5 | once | TGTGCCAGCAGTTACTTCGGGGGCCAAAACACTGAAGCTTTCTTT | CASSYFGGQNTEAFF
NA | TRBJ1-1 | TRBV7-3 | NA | TGTGCCAGCAGCTTTAGGCCTGGGGTTGGGAACACTGAAGCTTTCTTT | CASSFRPGVGNTEAFF
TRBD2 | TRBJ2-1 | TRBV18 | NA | TGTGCCAGCTCACCACCGCAGCGGGAGCTGAATGAGCAGTTCTTC | CASSPPQRELNEQFF
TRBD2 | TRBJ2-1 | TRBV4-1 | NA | TGCGCCAGCAGCCAGAAGCGGGGTAGCTCCTACAATGAGCAGTTCTTC | CASSQKRGSSYNEQFF